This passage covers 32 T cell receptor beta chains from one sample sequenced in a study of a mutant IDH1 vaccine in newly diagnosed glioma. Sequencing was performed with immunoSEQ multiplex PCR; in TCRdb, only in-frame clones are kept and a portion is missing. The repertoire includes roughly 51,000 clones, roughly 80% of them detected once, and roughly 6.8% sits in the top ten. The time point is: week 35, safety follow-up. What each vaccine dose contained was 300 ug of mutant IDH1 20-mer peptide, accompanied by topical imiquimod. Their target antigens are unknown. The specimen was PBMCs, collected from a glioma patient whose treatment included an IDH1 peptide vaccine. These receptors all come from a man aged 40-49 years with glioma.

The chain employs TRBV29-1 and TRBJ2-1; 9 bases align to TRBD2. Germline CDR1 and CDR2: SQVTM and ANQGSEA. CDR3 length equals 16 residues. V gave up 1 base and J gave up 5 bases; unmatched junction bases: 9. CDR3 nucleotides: TGCAGCGTTGAAGGCGCCGGGACTAGCAGTGACAATGAGCAGTTCTTC. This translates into CSVEGAGTSSDNEQFF.

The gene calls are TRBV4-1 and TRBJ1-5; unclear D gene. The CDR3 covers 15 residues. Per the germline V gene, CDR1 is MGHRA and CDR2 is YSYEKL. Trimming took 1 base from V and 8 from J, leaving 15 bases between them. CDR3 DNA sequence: TGCGCCAGCAGCCAAGGGGTTTTCGGCGGGAAGCCCCAGCATTTT. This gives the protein CASSQGVFGGKPQHF.

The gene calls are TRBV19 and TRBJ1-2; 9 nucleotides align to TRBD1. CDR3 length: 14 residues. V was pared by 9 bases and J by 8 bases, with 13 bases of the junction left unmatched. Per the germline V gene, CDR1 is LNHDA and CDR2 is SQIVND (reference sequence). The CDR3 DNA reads TGTGCCAGCTCAGTAGGGGACAGGGTCTTCGGCTACACCTTC. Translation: CASSVGDRVFGYTF.

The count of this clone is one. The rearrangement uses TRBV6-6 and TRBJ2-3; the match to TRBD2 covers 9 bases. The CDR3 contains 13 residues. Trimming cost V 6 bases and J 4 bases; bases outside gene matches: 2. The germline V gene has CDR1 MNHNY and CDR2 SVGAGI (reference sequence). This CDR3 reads CASRAGGADTQYF. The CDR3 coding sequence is TGTGCCAGCAGGGCGGGGGGGGCAGATACGCAGTATTTT.

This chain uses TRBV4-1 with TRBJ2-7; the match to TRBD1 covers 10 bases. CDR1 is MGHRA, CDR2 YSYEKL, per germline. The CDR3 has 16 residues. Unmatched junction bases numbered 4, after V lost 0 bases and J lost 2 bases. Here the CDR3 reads CASSQDSGTGAYEQYF. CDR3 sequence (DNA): TGCGCCAGCAGCCAAGATTCGGGGACAGGGGCCTACGAGCAGTACTTC.

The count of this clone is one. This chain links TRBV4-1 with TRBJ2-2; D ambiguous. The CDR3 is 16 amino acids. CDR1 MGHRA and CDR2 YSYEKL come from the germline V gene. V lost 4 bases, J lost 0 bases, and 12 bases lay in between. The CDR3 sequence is CASSLSPPPNTGELFF. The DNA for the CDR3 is TGCGCCAGCAGCCTCTCACCCCCTCCGAACACCGGGGAGCTGTTTTTT.

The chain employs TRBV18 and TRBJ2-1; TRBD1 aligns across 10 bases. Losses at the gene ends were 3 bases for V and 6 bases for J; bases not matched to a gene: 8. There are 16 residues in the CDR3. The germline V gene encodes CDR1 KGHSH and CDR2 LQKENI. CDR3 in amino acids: CASSPNRQGARNEQFF. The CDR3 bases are TGTGCCAGCTCACCCAATCGACAGGGGGCGCGCAATGAGCAGTTCTTC.

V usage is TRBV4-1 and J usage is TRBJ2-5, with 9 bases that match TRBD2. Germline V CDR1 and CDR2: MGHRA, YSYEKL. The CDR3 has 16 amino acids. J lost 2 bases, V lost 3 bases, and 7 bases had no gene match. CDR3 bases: TGCGCCAGCAGCCAGGTAGCGGGGGACCCACAAGAGACCCAGTACTTC. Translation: CASSQVAGDPQETQYF.

DNA for the CDR3: TGTGCCAGCAGCGCTCTTGGGGGGCGCGGGGGCGGCTACACCTTC. As protein: CASSALGGRGGGYTF. The chain uses TRBV27 and TRBJ1-2; maybe TRBD1 (6 bases). Trimming pared 6 bases from V and 8 bases from J, leaving 22 bases between. The CDR3 spans 15 residues. Germline V CDR1 and CDR2: MNHEY, SMNVEV (reference sequence).

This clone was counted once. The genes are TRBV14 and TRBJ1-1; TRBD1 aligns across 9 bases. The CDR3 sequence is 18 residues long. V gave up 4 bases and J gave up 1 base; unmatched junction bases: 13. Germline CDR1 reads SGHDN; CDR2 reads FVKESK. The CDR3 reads CASSPGLQGAKGNTEAFF. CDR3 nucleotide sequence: TGTGCCAGCAGCCCCGGCTTACAGGGGGCTAAGGGGAACACTGAAGCTTTCTTT.

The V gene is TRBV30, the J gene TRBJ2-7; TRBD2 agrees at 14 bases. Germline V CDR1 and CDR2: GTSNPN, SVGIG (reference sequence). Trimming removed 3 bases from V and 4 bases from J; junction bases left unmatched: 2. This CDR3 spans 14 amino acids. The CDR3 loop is CAWSGTSGGYEQYF. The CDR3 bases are TGTGCCTGGAGCGGGACTAGCGGGGGTTACGAGCAGTACTTC.

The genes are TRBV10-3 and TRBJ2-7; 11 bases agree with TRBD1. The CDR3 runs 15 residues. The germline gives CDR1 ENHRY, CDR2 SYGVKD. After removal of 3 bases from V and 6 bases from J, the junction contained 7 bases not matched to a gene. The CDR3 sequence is CAISEGTGGQREQYF. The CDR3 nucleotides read TGTGCCATCAGTGAAGGGACAGGGGGGCAGCGCGAGCAGTACTTC.

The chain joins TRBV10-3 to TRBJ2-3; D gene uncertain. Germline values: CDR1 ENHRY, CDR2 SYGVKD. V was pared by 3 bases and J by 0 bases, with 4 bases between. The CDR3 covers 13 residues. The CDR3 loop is CAISDTSTDTQYF. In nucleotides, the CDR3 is TGTGCCATCAGTGATACGAGCACAGATACGCAGTATTTT.

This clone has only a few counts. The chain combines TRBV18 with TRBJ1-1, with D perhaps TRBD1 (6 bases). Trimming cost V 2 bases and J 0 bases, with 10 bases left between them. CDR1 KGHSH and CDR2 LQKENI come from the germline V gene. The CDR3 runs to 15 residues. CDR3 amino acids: CASSPRQDLNTEAFF. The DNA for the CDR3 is TGTGCCAGCTCACCAAGACAGGACTTGAACACTGAAGCTTTCTTT.

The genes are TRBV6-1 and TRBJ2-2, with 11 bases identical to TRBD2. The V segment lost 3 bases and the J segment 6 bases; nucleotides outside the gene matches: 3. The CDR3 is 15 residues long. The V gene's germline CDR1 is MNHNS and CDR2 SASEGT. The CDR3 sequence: CASSELAGGSGELFF. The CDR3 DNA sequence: TGTGCCAGCAGTGAGCTAGCGGGGGGTTCCGGGGAGCTGTTTTTT.

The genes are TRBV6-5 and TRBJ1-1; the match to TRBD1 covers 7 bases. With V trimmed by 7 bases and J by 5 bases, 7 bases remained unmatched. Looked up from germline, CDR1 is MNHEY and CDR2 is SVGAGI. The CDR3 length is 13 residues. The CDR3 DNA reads TGTGCCAGCACGACGACAGGGACGACTGAAGCTTTCTTT. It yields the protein CASTTTGTTEAFF.

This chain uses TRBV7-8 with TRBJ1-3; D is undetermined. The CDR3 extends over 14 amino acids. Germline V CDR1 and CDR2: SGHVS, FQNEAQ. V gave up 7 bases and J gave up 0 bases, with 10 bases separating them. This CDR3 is CASTLKSSGNTIYF. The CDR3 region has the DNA TGTGCCAGCACCCTGAAGAGCTCTGGAAACACCATATATTTT. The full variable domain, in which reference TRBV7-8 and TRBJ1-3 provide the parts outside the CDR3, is GAGVSQSPRYKVAKRGQDVALRCDPISGHVSLFWYQQALGQGPEFLTYFQNEAQLDKSGLPSDRFFAERPEGSVSTLKIQRTQQEDSAVYLCASTLKSSGNTIYFGEGSWLTVV.

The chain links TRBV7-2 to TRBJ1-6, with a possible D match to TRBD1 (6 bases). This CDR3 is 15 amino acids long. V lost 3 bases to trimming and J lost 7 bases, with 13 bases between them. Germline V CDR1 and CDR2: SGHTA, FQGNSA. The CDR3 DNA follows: TGTGCCAGCAGCTTGAGACCGGGGGCGAATTCACCCCTCCACTTT. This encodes CASSLRPGANSPLHF.

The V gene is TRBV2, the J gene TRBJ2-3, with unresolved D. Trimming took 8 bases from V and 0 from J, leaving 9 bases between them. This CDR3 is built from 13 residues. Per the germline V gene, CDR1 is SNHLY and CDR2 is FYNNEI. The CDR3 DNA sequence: TGTGCCAGCGGACCTCCTAGCACAGATACGCAGTATTTT. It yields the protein CASGPPSTDTQYF. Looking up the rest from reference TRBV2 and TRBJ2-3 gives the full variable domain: EPEVTQTPSHQVTQMGQEVILRCVPISNHLYFYWYRQILGQKVEFLVSFYNNEISEKSEIFDDQFSVERPDGSNFTLKIRSTKLEDSAMYFCASGPPSTDTQYFGPGTRLTVL.

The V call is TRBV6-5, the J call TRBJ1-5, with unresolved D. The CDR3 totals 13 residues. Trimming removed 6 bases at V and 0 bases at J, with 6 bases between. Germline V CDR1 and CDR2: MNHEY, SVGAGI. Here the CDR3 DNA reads TGTGCCAGCAGGGAAAGTAGCAATCAGCCCCAGCATTTT. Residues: CASRESSNQPQHF.

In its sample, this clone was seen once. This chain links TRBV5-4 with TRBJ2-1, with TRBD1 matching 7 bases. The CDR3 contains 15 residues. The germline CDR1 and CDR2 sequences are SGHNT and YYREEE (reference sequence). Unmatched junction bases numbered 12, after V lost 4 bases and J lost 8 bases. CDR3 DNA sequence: TGTGCCAGCAGCCACCGGGACAGTGGAGAAGATGAGCAGTTCTTC. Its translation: CASSHRDSGEDEQFF.

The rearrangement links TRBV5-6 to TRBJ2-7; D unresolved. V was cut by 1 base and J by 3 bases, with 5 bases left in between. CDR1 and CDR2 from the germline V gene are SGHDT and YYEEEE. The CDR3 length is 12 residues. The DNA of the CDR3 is TGTGCCAGCAGCTTGATGGGCTACGAGCAGTACTTC. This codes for CASSLMGYEQYF.

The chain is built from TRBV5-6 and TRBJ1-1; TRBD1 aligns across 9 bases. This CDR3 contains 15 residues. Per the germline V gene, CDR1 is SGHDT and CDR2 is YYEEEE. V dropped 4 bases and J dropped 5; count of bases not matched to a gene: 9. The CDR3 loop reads CASSNLGQGKTEAFF. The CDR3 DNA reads TGTGCCAGCAGCAATCTGGGACAGGGAAAAACTGAAGCTTTCTTT.

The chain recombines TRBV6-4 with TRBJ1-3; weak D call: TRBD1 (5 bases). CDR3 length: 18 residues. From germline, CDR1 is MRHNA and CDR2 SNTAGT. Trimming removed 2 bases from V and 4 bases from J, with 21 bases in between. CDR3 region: CASSDPTSRDLKGNTIYF. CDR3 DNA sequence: TGTGCCAGCAGTGACCCTACCTCCAGGGACCTTAAGGGAAACACCATATATTTT.

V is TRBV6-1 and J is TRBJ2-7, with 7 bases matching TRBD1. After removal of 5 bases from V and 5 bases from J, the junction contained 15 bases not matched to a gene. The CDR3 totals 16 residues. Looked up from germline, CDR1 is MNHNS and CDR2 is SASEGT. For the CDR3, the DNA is TGTGCCAGCAGTAAAGACGAACGACAGGGTCGCGACGAGCAGTACTTC. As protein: CASSKDERQGRDEQYF.

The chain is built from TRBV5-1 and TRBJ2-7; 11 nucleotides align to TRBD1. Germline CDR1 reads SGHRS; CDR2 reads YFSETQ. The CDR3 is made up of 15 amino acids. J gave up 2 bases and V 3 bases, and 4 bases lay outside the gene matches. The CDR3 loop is CASSSGQGVTYEQYF. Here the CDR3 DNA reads TGCGCCAGCAGCTCGGGACAGGGGGTTACCTACGAGCAGTACTTC.

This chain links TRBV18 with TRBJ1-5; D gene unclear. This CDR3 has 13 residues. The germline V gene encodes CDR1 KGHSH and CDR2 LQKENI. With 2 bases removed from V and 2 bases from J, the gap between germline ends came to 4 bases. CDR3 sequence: CASSPGGNQPQHF. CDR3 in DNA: TGTGCCAGCTCACCAGGGGGCAATCAGCCCCAGCATTTT.

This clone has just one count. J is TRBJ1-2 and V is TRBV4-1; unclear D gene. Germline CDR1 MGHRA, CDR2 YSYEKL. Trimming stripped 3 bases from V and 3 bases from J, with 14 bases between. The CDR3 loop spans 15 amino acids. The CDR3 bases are TGCGCCAGCAGCCATGACCAAGCCTTCGACTATGGCTACACCTTC. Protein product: CASSHDQAFDYGYTF.

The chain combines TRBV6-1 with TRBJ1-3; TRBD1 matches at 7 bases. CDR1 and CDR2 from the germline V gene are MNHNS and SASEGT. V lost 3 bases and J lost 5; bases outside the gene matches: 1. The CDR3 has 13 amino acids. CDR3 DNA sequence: TGTGCCAGCAGTGAGGGACAGAGAAACACCATATATTTT. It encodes CASSEGQRNTIYF.

CDR3 loop: CASRGQGRNSPLHF. The CDR3 region has the DNA TGTGCCAGCAGGGGACAGGGGAGAAATTCACCCCTCCACTTT. The J gene is TRBJ1-6, the V gene TRBV2; TRBD1 agrees at 10 bases. V dropped 6 bases and J dropped 7; count of bases not matched to a gene: 3. Germline V lookup: CDR1 SNHLY, CDR2 FYNNEI. The CDR3 has 14 amino acids.

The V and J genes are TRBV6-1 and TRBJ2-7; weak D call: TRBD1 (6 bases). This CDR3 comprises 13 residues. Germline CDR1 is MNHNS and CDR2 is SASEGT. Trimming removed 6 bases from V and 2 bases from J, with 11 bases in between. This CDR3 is CASRTSGAYEQYF. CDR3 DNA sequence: TGTGCCAGCAGGACCTCAGGGGCCTACGAGCAGTACTTC.

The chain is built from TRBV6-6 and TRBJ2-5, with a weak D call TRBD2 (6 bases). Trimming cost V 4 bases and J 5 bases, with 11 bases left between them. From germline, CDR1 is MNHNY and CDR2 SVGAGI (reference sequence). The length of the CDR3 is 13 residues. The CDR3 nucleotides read TGTGCCAGCAGTTTGGGGGGAGCTGAGACCCAGTACTTC. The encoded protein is CASSLGGAETQYF.